The 27 T cell receptor beta chains below all came from one sample that was sequenced in a study of cytomegalovirus exposure and HLA in healthy donors. PCR used 60 Vbeta primers and 13 Jbeta primers. TCRdb's table, derived via immunoSEQ multiplex PCR, lists solely in-frame clones and lacks some. In total, the table holds about 160,000 clones. Sequenced sample: PBMCs. Receptors originate from a woman aged 55-69 years in good health and CMV-seronegative.

The CDR3 DNA follows: TGTGCCAGCAACTCCGGCGGGGGTTCGTACGAGCAGTACTTC. Amino acid sequence: CASNSGGGSYEQYF. This chain uses TRBV7-9 with TRBJ2-7; 7 bases are shared with TRBD2. The CDR3 consists of 14 residues. With V trimmed by 7 bases and J by 4 bases, 10 bases remained unmatched. CDR1 and CDR2 from the germline V gene are SEHNR and FQNEAQ (reference sequence).

The rearrangement uses TRBV18 and TRBJ2-3; 11 bases are shared with TRBD2. CDR3 length: 14 amino acids. With 2 bases clipped from V and 6 bases from J, the junction kept 1 base outside the gene matches. Germline CDR1 and CDR2: KGHSH and LQKENI. CDR3 sequence (DNA): TGTGCCAGCTCACCAACTAGCGGGAGTGATACGCAGTATTTT. Translated, it gives CASSPTSGSDTQYF.

The chain joins TRBV7-2 to TRBJ1-1, with unresolved D. V was clipped by 1 base and J by 3 bases, with 3 bases between them. The CDR3 contains 12 residues. From germline, CDR1 is SGHTA and CDR2 FQGNSA. Here the CDR3 DNA reads TGTGCCAGCAGCTTAGACTACACTGAAGCTTTCTTT. It specifies CASSLDYTEAFF.

The CDR3 loop reads CASSIFLGSSYEQYF. CDR3 coding DNA: TGTGCCAGTAGTATTTTCCTAGGCAGCTCCTACGAGCAGTACTTC. This sequence joins TRBV19 and TRBJ2-7; no clear D. Trimming took off 3 bases at V and 0 bases at J, with 12 bases between the two ends. Per the germline V gene, CDR1 is LNHDA and CDR2 is SQIVND (reference sequence). CDR3 size: 15 residues. The variable domain in full, with the rest retrieved from reference TRBV19 and TRBJ2-7, is DGGITQSPKYLFRKEGQNVTLSCEQNLNHDAMYWYRQDPGQGLRLIYYSQIVNDFQKGDIAEGYSVSREKKESFPLTVTSAQKNPTAFYLCASSIFLGSSYEQYFGPGTRLTVT.

This chain uses TRBV27 with TRBJ2-7; TRBD2 might be the D (6 bases). This CDR3 spans 15 amino acids. Per germline, CDR1 MNHEY and CDR2 SMNVEV (reference sequence). V shed 3 bases and J shed 5 bases, with 17 bases lying between them. DNA for the CDR3: TGTGCCAGCAGTTTCCTCCCGGCAGGGAGGAACGAGCAGTACTTC. Translation gives CASSFLPAGRNEQYF.

The chain has TRBV7-9 and TRBJ1-5, with a weak D call TRBD1 (6 bases). CDR3 length: 15 residues. V lost 1 base, J lost 6 bases, and 13 bases lay in between. Germline V gene sequence: CDR1 SEHNR, CDR2 FQNEAQ (reference sequence). DNA of the CDR3: TGTGCCAGCAGCTTAGTTTCGGGGGGCAGTCAGCCCCAGCATTTT. The encoded protein is CASSLVSGGSQPQHF.

The rearrangement joins TRBV10-3 to TRBJ2-4; 10 nucleotides agree with TRBD2. CDR1 is ENHRY and CDR2 is SYGVKD in the germline V gene. V lost 4 bases to trimming and J lost 10 bases; unmatched junction nucleotides: 7. CDR3 length: 14 amino acids. The CDR3 loop is CAISGSGRGGIQYF. The CDR3 DNA sequence: TGTGCCATCAGTGGAAGCGGGAGGGGGGGTATTCAGTACTTC.

The chain has TRBV11-2 and TRBJ2-1, with 7 bases lining up with TRBD2. Trimming cost V 7 bases and J 5 bases; bases outside gene matches: 8. Germline assignment: CDR1 SGHAT and CDR2 FQNNGV. CDR3 length: 14 residues. The chain's CDR3 is CASTPPSGNNEQFF. Written as DNA, the CDR3 is TGTGCCAGCACCCCTCCTAGCGGTAACAATGAGCAGTTCTTC.

J is TRBJ2-1 and V is TRBV30, with a possible D match to TRBD1 (7 bases). The V and J ends lost 7 bases and 9 bases respectively, with 28 bases between them. Per the germline V gene, CDR1 is GTSNPN and CDR2 is SVGIG (reference sequence). The CDR3 totals 16 residues. The CDR3 DNA follows: TGTGCCTTCGAAACAGGGGTGACTAGTGGGCTGGGTGAGCAGTTCTTC. It specifies CAFETGVTSGLGEQFF.

This chain uses TRBV2 with TRBJ1-1, with D perhaps TRBD1 (6 bases). Trimming took 5 bases from V and 0 from J, leaving 13 bases between them. This CDR3 has 15 amino acids. Germline V gene lookup returns CDR1 SNHLY and CDR2 FYNNEI. The CDR3 DNA reads TGTGCCAGCAGTTCACAGGGAAGGCTGAACACTGAAGCTTTCTTT. Translated, it gives CASSSQGRLNTEAFF. The full variable domain, with the rest looked up from reference TRBV2 and TRBJ1-1, is EPEVTQTPSHQVTQMGQEVILRCVPISNHLYFYWYRQILGQKVEFLVSFYNNEISEKSEIFDDQFSVERPDGSNFTLKIRSTKLEDSAMYFCASSSQGRLNTEAFFGQGTRLTVV.

The chain recombines TRBV5-6 with TRBJ2-3; 8 bases align to TRBD1. This CDR3 comprises 17 residues. Germline V lookup: CDR1 SGHDT, CDR2 YYEEEE. The ends lost 4 bases at V and 2 bases at J; junction bases unmatched: 12. CDR3 in amino acids: CASSDATRDRFTDTQYF. The CDR3 DNA reads TGTGCCAGCAGCGACGCAACGCGGGACAGGTTCACAGATACGCAGTATTTT.

The chain carries TRBV7-6 and TRBJ1-5; tentative D call: TRBD1 (6 bases). The CDR3 totals 14 residues. The V gene's germline CDR1 is SGHVS and CDR2 FNYEAQ. Trimming removed 2 bases from V and 9 bases from J, with 14 bases in between. The CDR3 sequence: CASSLTSGERPQHF. The DNA of the CDR3 is TGTGCCAGCAGCTTAACCTCAGGGGAACGGCCCCAGCATTTT.

This chain joins TRBV5-6 and TRBJ2-4; D possibly corresponds to TRBD1 (6 bases). Per germline, CDR1 SGHDT and CDR2 YYEEEE. V lost 0 bases to trimming and J lost 2 bases, with 15 bases between them. The CDR3 totals 17 residues. In DNA form, the CDR3 reads TGTGCCAGCAGCTTGGAACAGGGAAGGGGGTCCAAAAACATTCAGTACTTC. It is translated as CASSLEQGRGSKNIQYF.

The chain employs TRBV15 and TRBJ2-3; D is perhaps TRBD1 (5 bases). Germline V gene lookup returns CDR1 LNHNV and CDR2 YYDKDF (reference sequence). The CDR3 totals 14 residues. Trimming took off 3 bases at V and 2 bases at J, with 9 bases between the two ends. Written as DNA, the CDR3 is TGTGCCACCAGCAGGGCAGGGCCCACAGATACGCAGTATTTT. Translated, it gives CATSRAGPTDTQYF.

CDR3: CASSLAAGGDTQYF. CDR3 nucleotides: TGCGCCAGCAGCTTGGCGGCCGGGGGAGATACGCAGTATTTT. The gene calls are TRBV5-1 and TRBJ2-3; D is perhaps TRBD2 (6 bases). Trimming left V 0 bases short and J 5 bases short, with 10 bases between. Germline CDR1 and CDR2: SGHRS and YFSETQ. The CDR3 sequence is 14 residues long.

The chain employs TRBV5-4 and TRBJ1-6; D ambiguous. The germline CDR1 and CDR2 sequences are SGHNT and YYREEE (reference sequence). V was shortened by 6 bases and J by 6 bases, with 10 bases between the two germline ends. The CDR3 loop spans 13 amino acids. CDR3 DNA: TGTGCCAGCACCTTCTTTCCTAATTCACCCCTCCACTTT. Its translation is CASTFFPNSPLHF.

Of note for this clone: The same CDR3 is also encoded by other DNA sequences in this sample. The chain carries TRBV7-3 and TRBJ1-1; D is possibly TRBD1 (6 bases). Germline V gene lookup returns CDR1 SGHTA and CDR2 FQGTGA. The CDR3 is 14 residues long. Trimming took off 4 bases at V and 8 bases at J, with 17 bases between the two ends. CDR3 sequence (DNA): TGTGCCAGCAGCTATGAACCGGGACAAGCCGAAGCTTTCTTT. It yields the protein CASSYEPGQAEAFF.

V and J are TRBV7-9 and TRBJ2-3; 11 positions match TRBD2. The CDR3 covers 17 residues. The ends lost 1 base at V and 2 bases at J; junction bases unmatched: 5. From germline, CDR1 is SEHNR and CDR2 FQNEAQ (reference sequence). The CDR3 coding sequence is TGTGCCAGCAGCTTAGGCGGGACTAGCGGTCACACAGATACGCAGTATTTT. Translation gives CASSLGGTSGHTDTQYF. The full variable domain, its missing parts supplied by reference TRBV7-9 and TRBJ2-3, is DTGVSQNPRHKITKRGQNVTFRCDPISEHNRLYWYRQTLGQGPEFLTYFQNEAQLEKSRLLSDRFSAERPKGSFSTLEIQRTEQGDSAMYLCASSLGGTSGHTDTQYFGPGTRLTVL.

The genes are TRBV20-1 and TRBJ1-2, with D uncertain. Trimming took 1 base from V and 8 from J, leaving 8 bases between them. CDR1 is DFQATT, CDR2 SNEGSKA, per germline (reference sequence). The CDR3 has 11 amino acids. The DNA of the CDR3 is TGCAGTGCTAGAGGCACGGGGGGCTACACCTTC. It encodes CSARGTGGYTF.

This chain uses TRBV27 with TRBJ1-6; 7 positions match TRBD1. V lost 0 bases and J lost 9; bases outside the gene matches: 11. There are 17 residues in the CDR3. In germline, CDR1 is MNHEY, CDR2 SMNVEV (reference sequence). The CDR3 sequence is CASSLSVAETGRSPLHF. CDR3 nucleotide sequence: TGTGCCAGCAGTTTATCCGTCGCGGAGACAGGGCGTTCACCCCTCCACTTT.

The chain has TRBV4-2 and TRBJ2-7; 8 nucleotides match TRBD2. Germline V CDR1 and CDR2: LGHNA, YNFKEQ. The CDR3 extends over 16 amino acids. With V trimmed by 0 bases and J by 6 bases, 10 bases remained unmatched. CDR3 residues: CASSQDRGGRGGEQYF. The CDR3 bases are TGTGCCAGCAGCCAAGATCGCGGGGGGCGAGGTGGCGAGCAGTACTTC.

The chain recombines TRBV5-4 with TRBJ1-2; TRBD1 is a possible D gene (5 bases). The CDR3 contains 15 residues. The germline V gene has CDR1 SGHNT and CDR2 YYREEE (reference sequence). V was pared by 0 bases and J by 6 bases, with 15 bases between. The CDR3 sequence is CASSLVVGQGNGYTF. The CDR3 nucleotides read TGTGCCAGCAGCTTGGTAGTGGGGCAGGGTAATGGCTACACCTTC. Complete variable domain (other parts from reference TRBV5-4 and TRBJ1-2): ETGVTQSPTHLIKTRGQQVTLRCSSQSGHNTVSWYQQALGQGPQFIFQYYREEENGRGNFPPRFSGLQFPNYSSELNVNALELDDSALYLCASSLVVGQGNGYTFGSGTRLTVV.

The genes are TRBV10-2 and TRBJ1-1; D is undetermined. Germline V gene lookup returns CDR1 WSHSY and CDR2 SAAADI. There are 14 residues in the CDR3. Trimming took off 3 bases at V and 4 bases at J, with 12 bases between the two ends. CDR3 residues: CASSEEGRSTEAFF. The CDR3 DNA reads as TGCGCCAGCAGTGAAGAAGGGAGGAGCACTGAAGCTTTCTTT.

The V gene is TRBV5-8, the J gene TRBJ2-7; TRBD1 matches at 8 bases. In germline, CDR1 is SGHTS, CDR2 YDEGEE. CDR3 length: 13 residues. With V trimmed by 4 bases and J by 8 bases, 8 bases remained unmatched. As DNA, the CDR3 is TGTGCCAGCAGCAAGGACAGGGCTTTAAAGCAGTACTTC. Translating it yields CASSKDRALKQYF.

V usage is TRBV6-5 and J usage is TRBJ1-5; D ambiguous. CDR3 length: 14 residues. Germline assignment: CDR1 MNHEY and CDR2 SVGAGI. With 4 bases removed from V and 1 base from J, the gap between germline ends came to 8 bases. The CDR3 loop reads CASSLDWSNQPQHF. The DNA for the CDR3 is TGTGCCAGCAGTTTAGATTGGAGCAATCAGCCCCAGCATTTT.

This chain links TRBV5-1 with TRBJ1-2; 7 nucleotides agree with TRBD1. This CDR3 has 15 amino acids. V dropped 2 bases and J dropped 2; count of bases not matched to a gene: 6. Germline V gene data show CDR1 as SGHRS and CDR2 as YFSETQ. Here the CDR3 DNA reads TGCGCCAGCAGCTTCGAACCGGGACAGAACTATGGCTACACCTTC. Its protein is CASSFEPGQNYGYTF.

The chain links TRBV18 to TRBJ1-2; 8 bases match TRBD1. J gave up 1 base and V 7 bases, and 8 bases lay outside the gene matches. The CDR3 consists of 15 residues. Germline CDR1 is KGHSH and CDR2 is LQKENI. CDR3: CASLTGTGGNYGYTF. CDR3 in DNA: TGTGCCAGCTTGACCGGGACAGGTGGTAACTATGGCTACACCTTC. Combining the CDR3 with reference TRBV18 and TRBJ1-2 gives the whole variable domain NAGVMQNPRHLVRRRGQEARLRCSPMKGHSHVYWYRQLPEEGLKFMVYLQKENIIDESGMPKERFSAEFPKEGPSILRIQQVVRGDSAAYFCASLTGTGGNYGYTFGSGTRLTVV.